This paragraph reports one TCR beta chain. Germline CDR1 reads DFQATT; CDR2 reads SNEGSKA (reference sequence). The CDR3 is 13 amino acids. The V gene lost 5 bases and the J gene lost 3 bases, with 13 bases spanning the gap. These data are taken from a study of T cells after yellow fever vaccination. Each CDR3 protein is one row after TCRdb ran MiXCR on the 5' RACE reads. There are a few hundred thousand distinct CDR3 sequences in the sample; over 10% occur only once, and about 0.51% lies in the top ten. Sequences were derived from CD4+ T cells sorted from PBMCs, sampled 45 days after the yellow fever booster vaccination. This receptor was taken from a man aged 30 to 39 who received the YFV17D yellow fever vaccine. The chain is built from TRBV20-1 and TRBJ2-5; TRBD1 might be the D (5 bases). CDR3 DNA sequence: TGCAGTGCTCAACCGACAGCCAAAGAGACCCAGTACTTC. Its protein is CSAQPTAKETQYF.